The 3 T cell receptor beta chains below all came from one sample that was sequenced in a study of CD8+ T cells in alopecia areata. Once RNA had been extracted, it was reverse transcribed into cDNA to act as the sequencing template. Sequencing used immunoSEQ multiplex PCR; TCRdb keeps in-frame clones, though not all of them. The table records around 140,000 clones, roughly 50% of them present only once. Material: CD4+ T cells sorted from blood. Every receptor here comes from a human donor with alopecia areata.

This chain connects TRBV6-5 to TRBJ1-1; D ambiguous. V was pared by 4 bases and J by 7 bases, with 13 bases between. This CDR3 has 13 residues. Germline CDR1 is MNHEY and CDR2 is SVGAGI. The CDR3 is CASSLFLPGEAFF. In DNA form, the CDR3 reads TGTGCCAGCAGTTTGTTTCTGCCCGGTGAAGCTTTCTTT.

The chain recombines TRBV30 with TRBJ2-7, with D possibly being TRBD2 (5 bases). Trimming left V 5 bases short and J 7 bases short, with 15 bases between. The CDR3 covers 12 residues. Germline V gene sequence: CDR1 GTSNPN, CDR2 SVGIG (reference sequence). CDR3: CAWGDGTGEQYF. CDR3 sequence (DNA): TGTGCCTGGGGCGATGGAACGGGGGAGCAGTACTTC. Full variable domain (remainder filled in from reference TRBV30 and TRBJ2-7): SQTIHQWPATLVQPVGSPLSLECTVEGTSNPNLYWYRQAAGRGLQLLFYSVGIGQISSEVPQNLSASRPQDRQFILSSKKLLLSDSGFYLCAWGDGTGEQYFGPGTRLTVT.

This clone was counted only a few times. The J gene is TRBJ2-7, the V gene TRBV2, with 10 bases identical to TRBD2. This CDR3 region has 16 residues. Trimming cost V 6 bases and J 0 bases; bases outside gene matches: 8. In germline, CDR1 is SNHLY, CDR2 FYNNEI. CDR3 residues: CASRRPGTSDSYEQYF. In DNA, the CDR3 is TGTGCCAGCAGGCGGCCCGGGACTAGCGACTCCTACGAGCAGTACTTC.